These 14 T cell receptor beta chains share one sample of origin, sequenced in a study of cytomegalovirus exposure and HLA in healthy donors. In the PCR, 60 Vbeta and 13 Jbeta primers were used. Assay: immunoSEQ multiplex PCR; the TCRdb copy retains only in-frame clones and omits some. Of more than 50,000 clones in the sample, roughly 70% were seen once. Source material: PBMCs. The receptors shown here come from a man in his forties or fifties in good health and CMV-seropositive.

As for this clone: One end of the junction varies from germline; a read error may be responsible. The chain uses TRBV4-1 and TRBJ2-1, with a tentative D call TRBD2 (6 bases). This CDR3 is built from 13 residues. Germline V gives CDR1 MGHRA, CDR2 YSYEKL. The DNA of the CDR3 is TGCGCCAGCAGCCCCAACCTCGGGAGCGGGCACATCTTC. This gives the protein CASSPNLGSGHIF.

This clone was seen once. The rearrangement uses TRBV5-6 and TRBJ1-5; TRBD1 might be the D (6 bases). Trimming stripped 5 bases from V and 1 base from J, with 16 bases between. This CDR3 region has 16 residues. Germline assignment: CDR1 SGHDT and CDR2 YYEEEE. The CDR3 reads CASRLGSGGSNQPQHF. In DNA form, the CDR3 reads TGTGCCAGCAGGCTAGGGAGCGGGGGCAGCAATCAGCCCCAGCATTTT.

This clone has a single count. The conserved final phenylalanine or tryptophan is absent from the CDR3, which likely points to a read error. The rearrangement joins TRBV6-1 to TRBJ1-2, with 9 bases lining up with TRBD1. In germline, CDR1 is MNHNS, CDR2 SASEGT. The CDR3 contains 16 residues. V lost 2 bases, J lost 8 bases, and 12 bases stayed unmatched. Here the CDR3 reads CASSERSGGQGSGYTL. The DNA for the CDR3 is TGTGCCAGCAGTGAAAGGTCTGGGGGACAGGGAAGCGGCTACACCCTC.

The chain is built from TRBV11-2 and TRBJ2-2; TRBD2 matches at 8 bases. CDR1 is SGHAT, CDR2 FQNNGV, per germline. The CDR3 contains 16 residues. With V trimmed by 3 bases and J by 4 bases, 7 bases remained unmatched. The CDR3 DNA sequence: TGTGCCAGCAGCTTCCGGGGAGCGGGAGCCACCGGGGAGCTGTTTTTT. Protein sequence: CASSFRGAGATGELFF.

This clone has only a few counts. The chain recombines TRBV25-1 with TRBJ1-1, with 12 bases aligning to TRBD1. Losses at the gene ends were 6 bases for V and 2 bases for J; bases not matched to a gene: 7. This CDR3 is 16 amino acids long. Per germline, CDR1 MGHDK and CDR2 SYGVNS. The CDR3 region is CASRGPGQGANTEAFF. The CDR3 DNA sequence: TGTGCCAGCAGGGGCCCGGGACAGGGGGCAAACACTGAAGCTTTCTTT.

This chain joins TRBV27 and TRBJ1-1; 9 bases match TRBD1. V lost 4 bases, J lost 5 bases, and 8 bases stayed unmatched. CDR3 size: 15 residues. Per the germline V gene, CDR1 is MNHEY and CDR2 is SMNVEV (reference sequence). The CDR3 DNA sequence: TGTGCCAGCAGTTACCGAACAGGGGGCGAGACTGAAGCTTTCTTT. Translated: CASSYRTGGETEAFF.

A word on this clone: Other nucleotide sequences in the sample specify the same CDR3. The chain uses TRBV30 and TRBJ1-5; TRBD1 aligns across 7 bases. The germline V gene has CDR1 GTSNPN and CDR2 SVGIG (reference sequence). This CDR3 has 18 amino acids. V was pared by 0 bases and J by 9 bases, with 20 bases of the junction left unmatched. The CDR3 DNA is TGTGCCTGGAGTGTACACCCCCCAGCCCAGGCAGGGGGGAGGCCCCAGCATTTT. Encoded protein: CAWSVHPPAQAGGRPQHF.

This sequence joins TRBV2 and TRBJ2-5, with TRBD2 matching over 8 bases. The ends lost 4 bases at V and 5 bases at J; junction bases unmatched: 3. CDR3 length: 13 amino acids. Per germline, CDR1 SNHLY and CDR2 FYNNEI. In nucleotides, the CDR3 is TGTGCCAGCAGTGGACCTAGCGGGGAGACCCAGTACTTC. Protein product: CASSGPSGETQYF.

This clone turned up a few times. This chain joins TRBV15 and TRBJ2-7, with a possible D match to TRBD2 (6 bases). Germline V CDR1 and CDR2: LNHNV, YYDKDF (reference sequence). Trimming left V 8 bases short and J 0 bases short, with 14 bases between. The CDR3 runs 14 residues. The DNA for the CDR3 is TGTGCCACCTCTAGGAACGGGGGCTCCTACGAGCAGTACTTC. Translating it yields CATSRNGGSYEQYF.

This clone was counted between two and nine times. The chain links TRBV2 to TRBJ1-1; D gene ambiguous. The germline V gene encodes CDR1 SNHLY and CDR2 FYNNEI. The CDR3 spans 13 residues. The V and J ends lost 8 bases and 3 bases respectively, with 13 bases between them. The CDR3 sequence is CASGRLLDTEAFF. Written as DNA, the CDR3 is TGTGCCAGCGGCCGACTCCTTGACACTGAAGCTTTCTTT.

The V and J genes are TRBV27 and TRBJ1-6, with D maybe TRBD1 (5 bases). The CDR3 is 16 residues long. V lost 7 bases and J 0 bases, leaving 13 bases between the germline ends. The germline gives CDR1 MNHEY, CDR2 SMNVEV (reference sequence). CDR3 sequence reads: CASNNRISSYNSPLHF. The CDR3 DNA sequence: TGTGCCAGCAACAACAGGATTAGCTCCTATAATTCACCCCTCCACTTT.

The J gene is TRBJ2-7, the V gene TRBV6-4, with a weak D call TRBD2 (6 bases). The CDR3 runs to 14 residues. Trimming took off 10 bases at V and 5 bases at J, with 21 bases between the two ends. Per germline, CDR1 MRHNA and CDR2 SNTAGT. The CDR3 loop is CATKLGTGRDEQYF. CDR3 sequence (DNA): TGTGCCACCAAACTAGGGACTGGCAGGGACGAGCAGTACTTC.

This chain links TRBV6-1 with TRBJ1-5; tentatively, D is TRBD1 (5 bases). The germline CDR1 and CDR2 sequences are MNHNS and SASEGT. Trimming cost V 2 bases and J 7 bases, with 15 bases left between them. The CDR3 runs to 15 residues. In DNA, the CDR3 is TGTGCCAGCAGTGAATTCGGGACTTCAGGACAGCCCCAGCATTTT. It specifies CASSEFGTSGQPQHF.

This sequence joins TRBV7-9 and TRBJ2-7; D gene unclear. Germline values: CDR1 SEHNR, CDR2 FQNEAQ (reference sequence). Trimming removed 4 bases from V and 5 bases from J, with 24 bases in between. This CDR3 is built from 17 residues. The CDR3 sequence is CASSSLFGNSETNEQYF. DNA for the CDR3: TGTGCCAGCAGCTCCCTTTTCGGTAACTCGGAGACCAACGAGCAGTACTTC.